The clone carrying this T cell receptor (beta chain) has ten or more counts. Its antigen is unidentified. This record belongs to a study of regulatory T cells in long-lasting Graves disease. Findings and limits, study-wide: TRBV28, TRBJ1-2 and TRBJ2-5 were favored in persistent disease.

Deletions cut 0 bases from V and 2 bases from J, with 11 bases between. The germline CDR1 and CDR2 sequences are DFQATT and SNEGSKA (reference sequence). The CDR3 covers 14 residues. The TCR beta library used iRepertoire HTBI primers with Arm-PCR amplification of CDR3. Original analysis: Samples collectively showed 62 TRBV and more than 12 TRBJ segments. In TCRdb, the multiplex PCR reads were re-called with MiXCR into one record per CDR3 protein. These V and J calls originate from TCRdb's pipeline instead of the authors' own analysis. The profile shows under 450,000 distinct CDR3 sequences, 20% to 30% of them singletons. Time point in this sample: persistent/refractory GD, antithyroid drugs over 5 years with positive TRAb. RNA from PBMCs was the source of the TCR library. Patients met American Thyroid Association criteria for Graves' disease.

The sequencing here drew on peripheral blood mononuclear cells (PBMCs), taken when the disease was refractory, from a patient treated with antithyroid drugs. This rearrangement joins TRBV20-1 to TRBJ2-7, with D perhaps TRBD1 or TRBD2 (5 bases each). This TCR was sampled from a female donor with Graves disease. CDR3 bases: TGCAGTGCTAGAGATCCCGGGACCGCCTACGAGCAGTACTTC. It codes for CSARDPGTAYEQYF.